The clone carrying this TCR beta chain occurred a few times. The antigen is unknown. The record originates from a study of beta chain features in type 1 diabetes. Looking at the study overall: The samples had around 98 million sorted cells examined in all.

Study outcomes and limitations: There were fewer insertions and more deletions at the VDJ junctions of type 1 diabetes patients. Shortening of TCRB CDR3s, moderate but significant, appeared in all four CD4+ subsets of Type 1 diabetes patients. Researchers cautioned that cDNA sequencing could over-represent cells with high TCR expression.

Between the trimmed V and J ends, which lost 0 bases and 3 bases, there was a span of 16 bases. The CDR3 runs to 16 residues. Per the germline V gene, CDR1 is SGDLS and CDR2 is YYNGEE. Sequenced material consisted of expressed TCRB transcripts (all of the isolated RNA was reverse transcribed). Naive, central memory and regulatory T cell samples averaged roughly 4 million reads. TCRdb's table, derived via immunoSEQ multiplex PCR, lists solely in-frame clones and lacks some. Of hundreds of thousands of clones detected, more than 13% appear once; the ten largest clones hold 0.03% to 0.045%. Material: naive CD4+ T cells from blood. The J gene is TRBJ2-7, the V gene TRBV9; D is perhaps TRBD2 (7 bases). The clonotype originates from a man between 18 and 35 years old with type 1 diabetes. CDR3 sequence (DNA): TGTGCCAGCAGCGTAGATCCCACAGGGACTAACTACGAGCAGTACTTC. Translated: CASSVDPTGTNYEQYF.